This TCR beta chain is from a study of OX40 agonist ivuxolimab in advanced cancers. Some background on the complete study: Ivuxolimab was a fully human IgG2 agonistic monoclonal antibody targeting the costimulatory receptor OX40 (CD134). Intravenous ivuxolimab was administered to patients every 2 weeks at six dose levels: 0.01, 0.1, 0.3, 1.5, 3 and 10 mg/kg. Among the 52 dose-escalation patients, some 20 had hepatocellular carcinoma, roughly 15 melanoma, 9 renal cell carcinoma and 9 head and neck cancer. In the dose-escalation cohort, 75% to 85% of patients were male, and the mean age was 60 years with a range of about 20 to 80. Prior anti-PD-1, anti-PD-L1 or anti-CTLA-4 therapy was permitted, and checkpoint inhibitors had been received by around 40% of dose-escalation patients. Partial responses occurred in three dose-escalation patients: two with cutaneous melanoma and one with hepatocellular carcinoma. Peripheral TCRbeta sequencing aimed to test whether ivuxolimab altered TCR sequence diversity and caused clonal T-cell expansion. The paper covers the monotherapy dose-escalation part of the phase I ivuxolimab trial, which included N ≈ 57 patients.

The trial excluded patients who had a history of autoimmune disease or who were on systemic immunosuppression. Peripheral blood for TCR sequencing was drawn from every dose cohort at baseline, at cycle 4 day 1 and at cycle 7 day 1. Samples came from an open-label, multicenter, first-in-human phase I dose-escalation trial of ivuxolimab. Adults with locally advanced or metastatic melanoma, renal cell carcinoma, hepatocellular carcinoma or head and neck squamous cell carcinoma were enrolled in the trial. Before TCR sequencing, CD4+ and CD8+ T cells were separately sorted from peripheral blood. Genomic DNA was extracted from sorted cells for sequencing of the TCRbeta CDR3 region. The immunoSEQ Assay was used to sequence the TCRbeta CDR3 regions. Sourced from immuneACCESS, this table was stored by TCRdb with only in-frame sequences that have V and J called. A share of the clones is absent; for the studies checked, an unresolved V gene accounts for under half, and the remainder has no known explanation. In all, the sample holds tens of thousands of clones, and nearly 90% of those were seen once. More than 10% of the sample belongs to the ten largest clones.

A word on this clone: Its antigen is currently not known. Per-nucleotide qualities are absent, and no much larger clonotype sits a single base away.

The paper as a whole reports these results and caveats: At doses of 0.1 to 3.0 mg/kg, clonal expansion of both CD4+ and CD8+ T cells in blood was seen between baseline and week 6. Antigen specificity was not determined for the clonally expanded peripheral T cells. After ivuxolimab, expanded clones were on average more numerous among CD8+ T cells than among CD4+ T cells. Low levels of normalized T-cell clonal expansion were also shown by some nonresponding patients. In the 0.1-3.0 mg/kg groups, partial responders were among the patients with the lowest normalized peripheral clonal expansion, particularly in CD8+ T cells.

For CDR1 and CDR2, the germline V gene lists SNHLY and FYNNEI. Trimmed from V: 2 bases; trimmed from J: 4 bases; junction bases lacking a gene match: 9. The cysteine opens and the phenylalanine closes a CDR3 of 16 amino acids. Left in the record is the CDR3 DNA by itself, 48 bases read in frame from the first base. This chain is built from TRBV2 and TRBJ1-2; TRBD1 aligns with 8 central bases. Source: CD4+ or CD8+ T cells sorted from blood, taken in a trial of the OX40 agonist ivuxolimab. This sequence originates from an adult with an advanced solid tumor such as melanoma, head and neck, liver or kidney cancer. The base sequence is TGTGCCAGCAGTGAAACTACCGGGACAGGAATCTATGGCTACACCTTC. Translated, it reads CASSETTGTGIYGYTF.